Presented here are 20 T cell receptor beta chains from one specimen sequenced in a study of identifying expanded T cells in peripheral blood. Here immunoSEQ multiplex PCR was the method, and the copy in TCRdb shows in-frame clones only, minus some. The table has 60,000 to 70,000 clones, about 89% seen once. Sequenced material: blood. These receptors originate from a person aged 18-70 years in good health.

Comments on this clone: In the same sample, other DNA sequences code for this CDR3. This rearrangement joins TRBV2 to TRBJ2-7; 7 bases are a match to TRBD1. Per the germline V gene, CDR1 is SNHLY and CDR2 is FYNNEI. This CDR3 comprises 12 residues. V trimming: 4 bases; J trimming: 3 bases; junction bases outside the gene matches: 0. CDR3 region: CASSAGGYEQYF. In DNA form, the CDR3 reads TGTGCCAGCAGTGCAGGGGGCTACGAGCAGTACTTC. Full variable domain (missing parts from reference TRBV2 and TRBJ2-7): EPEVTQTPSHQVTQMGQEVILRCVPISNHLYFYWYRQILGQKVEFLVSFYNNEISEKSEIFDDQFSVERPDGSNFTLKIRSTKLEDSAMYFCASSAGGYEQYFGPGTRLTVT.

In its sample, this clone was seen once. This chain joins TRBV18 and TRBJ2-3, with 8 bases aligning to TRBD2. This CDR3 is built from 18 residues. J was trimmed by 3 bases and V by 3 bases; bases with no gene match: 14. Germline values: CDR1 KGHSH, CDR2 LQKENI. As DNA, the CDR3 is TGTGCCAGCTCACCGGCGGCTAGCGGGCGGAGTTCGACAGATACGCAGTATTTT. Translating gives CASSPAASGRSSTDTQYF.

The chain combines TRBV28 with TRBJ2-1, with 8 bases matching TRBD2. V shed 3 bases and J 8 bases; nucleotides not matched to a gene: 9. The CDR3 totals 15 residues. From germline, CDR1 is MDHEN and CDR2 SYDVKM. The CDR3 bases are TGTGCCAGCAGTTTGAGGGGACTAGTAAGTTATGAGCAGTTCTTC. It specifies CASSLRGLVSYEQFF.

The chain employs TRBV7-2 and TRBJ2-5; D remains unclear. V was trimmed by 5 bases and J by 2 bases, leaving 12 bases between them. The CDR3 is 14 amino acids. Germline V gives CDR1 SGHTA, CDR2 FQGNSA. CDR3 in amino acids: CASSRGALQETQYF. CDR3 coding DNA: TGTGCCAGCAGCCGAGGCGCTTTGCAAGAGACCCAGTACTTC. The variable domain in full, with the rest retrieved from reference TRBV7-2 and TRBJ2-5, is GAGVSQSPSNKVTEKGKDVELRCDPISGHTALYWYRQSLGQGLEFLIYFQGNSAPDKSGLPSDRFSAERTGGSVSTLTIQRTQQEDSAVYLCASSRGALQETQYFGPGTRLLVL.

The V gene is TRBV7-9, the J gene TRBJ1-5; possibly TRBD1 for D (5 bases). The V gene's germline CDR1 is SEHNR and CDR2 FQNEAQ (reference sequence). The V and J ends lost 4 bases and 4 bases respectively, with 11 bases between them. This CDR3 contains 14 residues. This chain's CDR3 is CASSYAGNNQPQHF. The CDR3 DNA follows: TGTGCCAGCAGCTATGCAGGGAATAATCAGCCCCAGCATTTT.

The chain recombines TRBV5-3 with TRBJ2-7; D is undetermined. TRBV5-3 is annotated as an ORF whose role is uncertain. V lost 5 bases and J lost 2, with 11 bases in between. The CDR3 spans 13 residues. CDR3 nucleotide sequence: TGTGCCAGAAGGAATGACGGAGCCTACGAGCAGTACTTC. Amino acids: CARRNDGAYEQYF.

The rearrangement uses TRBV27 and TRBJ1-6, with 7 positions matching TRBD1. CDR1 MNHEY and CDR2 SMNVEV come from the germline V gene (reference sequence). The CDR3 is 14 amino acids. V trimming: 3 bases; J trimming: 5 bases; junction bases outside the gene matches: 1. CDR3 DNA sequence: TGTGCCAGCAGTTTTGGGACAGATAATTCACCCCTCCACTTT. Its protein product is CASSFGTDNSPLHF.

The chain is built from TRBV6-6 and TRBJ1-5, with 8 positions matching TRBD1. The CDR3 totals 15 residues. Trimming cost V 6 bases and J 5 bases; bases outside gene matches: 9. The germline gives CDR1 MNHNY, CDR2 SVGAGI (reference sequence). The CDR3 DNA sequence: TGTGCCAGCAGGGGGACCGGACAGGGATATCAGCCCCAGCATTTT. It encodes CASRGTGQGYQPQHF.

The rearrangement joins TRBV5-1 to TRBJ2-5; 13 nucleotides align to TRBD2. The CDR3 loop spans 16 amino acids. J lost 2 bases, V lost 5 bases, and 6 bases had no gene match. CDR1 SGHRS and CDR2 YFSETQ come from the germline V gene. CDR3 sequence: CASRNQLAGGQETQYF. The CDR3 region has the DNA TGCGCCAGCAGGAACCAACTAGCGGGGGGGCAAGAGACCCAGTACTTC. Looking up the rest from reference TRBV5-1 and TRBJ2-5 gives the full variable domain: KAGVTQTPRYLIKTRGQQVTLSCSPISGHRSVSWYQQTPGQGLQFLFEYFSETQRNKGNFPGRFSGRQFSNSRSEMNVSTLELGDSALYLCASRNQLAGGQETQYFGPGTRLLVL.

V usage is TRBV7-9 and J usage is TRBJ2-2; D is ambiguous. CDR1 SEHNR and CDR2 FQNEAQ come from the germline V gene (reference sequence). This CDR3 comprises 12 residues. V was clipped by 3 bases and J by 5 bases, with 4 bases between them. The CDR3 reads CASSFQTGELFF. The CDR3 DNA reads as TGTGCCAGCAGCTTTCAAACCGGGGAGCTGTTTTTT. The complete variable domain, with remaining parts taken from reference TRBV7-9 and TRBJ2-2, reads DTGVSQNPRHKITKRGQNVTFRCDPISEHNRLYWYRQTLGQGPEFLTYFQNEAQLEKSRLLSDRFSAERPKGSFSTLEIQRTEQGDSAMYLCASSFQTGELFFGEGSRLTVL.

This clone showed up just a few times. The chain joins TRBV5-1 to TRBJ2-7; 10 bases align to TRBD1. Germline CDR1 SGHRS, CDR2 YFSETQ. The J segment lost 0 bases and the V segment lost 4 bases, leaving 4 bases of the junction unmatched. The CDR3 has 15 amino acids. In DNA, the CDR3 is TGCGCCAGCAGCCGGGGGACAGGGGTCTCCTACGAGCAGTACTTC. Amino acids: CASSRGTGVSYEQYF.

The CDR3 DNA reads as TGTGCCAGCAGTGTTAGCGGGATCATGAATGAGCAGTTCTTC. This gives the protein CASSVSGIMNEQFF. The rearrangement uses TRBV28 and TRBJ2-1; 8 bases fit TRBD2. The CDR3 consists of 14 residues. The V segment lost 5 bases and the J segment 7 bases; nucleotides outside the gene matches: 7. Germline CDR1 reads MDHEN; CDR2 reads SYDVKM.

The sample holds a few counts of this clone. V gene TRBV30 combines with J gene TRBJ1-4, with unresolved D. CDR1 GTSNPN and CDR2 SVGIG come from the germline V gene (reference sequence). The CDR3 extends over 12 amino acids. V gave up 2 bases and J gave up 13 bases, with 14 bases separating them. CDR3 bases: TGTGCCTGGAGTCGCGGCCCGAACCTACTGTTTTTT. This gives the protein CAWSRGPNLLFF.

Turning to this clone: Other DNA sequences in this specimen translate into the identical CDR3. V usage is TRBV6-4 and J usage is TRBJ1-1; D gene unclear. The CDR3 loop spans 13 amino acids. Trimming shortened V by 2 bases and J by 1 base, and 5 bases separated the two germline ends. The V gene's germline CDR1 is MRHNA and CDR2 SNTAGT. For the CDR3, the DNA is TGTGCCAGCAGTGACGGAGAGAACACTGAAGCTTTCTTT. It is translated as CASSDGENTEAFF.

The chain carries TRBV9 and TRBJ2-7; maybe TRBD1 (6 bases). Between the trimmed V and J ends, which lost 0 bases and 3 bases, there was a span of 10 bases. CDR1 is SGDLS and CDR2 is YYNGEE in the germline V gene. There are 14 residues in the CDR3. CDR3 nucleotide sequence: TGTGCCAGCAGCGTAGGGGAAGGGGGCTACGAGCAGTACTTC. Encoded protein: CASSVGEGGYEQYF.

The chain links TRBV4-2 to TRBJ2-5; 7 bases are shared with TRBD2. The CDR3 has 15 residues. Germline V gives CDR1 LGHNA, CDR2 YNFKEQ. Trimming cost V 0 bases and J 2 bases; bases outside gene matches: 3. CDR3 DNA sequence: TGTGCCAGCAGCCAAGACCGGGGGGTTCAAGAGACCCAGTACTTC. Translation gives CASSQDRGVQETQYF.

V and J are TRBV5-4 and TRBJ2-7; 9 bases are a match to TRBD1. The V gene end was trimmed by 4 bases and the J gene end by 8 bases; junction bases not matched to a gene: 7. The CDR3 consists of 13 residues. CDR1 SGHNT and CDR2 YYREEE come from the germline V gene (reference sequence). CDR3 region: CASSMETGGKQYF. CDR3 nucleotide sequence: TGTGCCAGCAGCATGGAAACAGGGGGCAAGCAGTACTTC. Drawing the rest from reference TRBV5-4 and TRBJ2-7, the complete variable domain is ETGVTQSPTHLIKTRGQQVTLRCSSQSGHNTVSWYQQALGQGPQFIFQYYREEENGRGNFPPRFSGLQFPNYSSELNVNALELDDSALYLCASSMETGGKQYFGPGTRLTVT.

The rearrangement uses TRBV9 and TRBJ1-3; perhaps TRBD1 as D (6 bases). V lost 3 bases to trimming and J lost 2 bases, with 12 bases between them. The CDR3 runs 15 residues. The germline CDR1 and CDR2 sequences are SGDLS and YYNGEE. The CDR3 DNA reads TGTGCCAGCAGCGCAGTGGGACAAGCTGGAAACACCATATATTTT. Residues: CASSAVGQAGNTIYF. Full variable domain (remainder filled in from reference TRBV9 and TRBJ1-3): DSGVTQTPKHLITATGQRVTLRCSPRSGDLSVYWYQQSLDQGLQFLIQYYNGEERAKGNILERFSAQQFPDLHSELNLSSLELGDSALYFCASSAVGQAGNTIYFGEGSWLTVV.

Here the CDR3 reads CASSPHSGGAYNEQFF. Here the CDR3 DNA reads TGTGCCAGCAGCCCGCATAGCGGGGGGGCCTACAATGAGCAGTTCTTC. This chain connects TRBV7-8 to TRBJ2-1, with 11 nucleotides matching TRBD2. CDR3 size: 16 residues. Germline V gene lookup returns CDR1 SGHVS and CDR2 FQNEAQ. Trimming took 5 bases from V and 2 from J; bases not matched to a gene: 5.

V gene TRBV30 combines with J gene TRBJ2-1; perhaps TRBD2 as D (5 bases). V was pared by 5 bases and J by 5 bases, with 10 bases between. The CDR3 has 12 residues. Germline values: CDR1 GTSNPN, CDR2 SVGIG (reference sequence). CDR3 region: CAWSIAHNEQFF. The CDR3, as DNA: TGTGCCTGGTCCATAGCGCACAATGAGCAGTTCTTC.